The rows below give T cell receptor beta chains drawn from one sample of a study of T-cell memory formation after mild COVID-19. From the 5' RACE reads, TCRdb called clonotypes with MiXCR, one entry per CDR3 protein. The table lists fewer than 450,000 distinct CDR3 sequences, about 21% of them singletons. Sequenced sample: PBMCs or a T cell subset sorted from them (not recorded which). The receptors were sampled from an adult woman who had mild COVID-19 (a few samples of this study predate the infection). Cell type and time point are not known. CDR3s include the opening cysteine and the closing phenylalanine or tryptophan.

v_gene | CDR3aa
TRBV30 | CACSRGGETQYF
TRBV5-6 | CASIRVSGANVLTF
TRBV12-3/TRBV12-4 | CASSLGVTSGGAETQYF
TRBV11-2 | CASRQTGGYGYTF
TRBV29-1 | CSARHTWQGKNTEAFF
TRBV7-8 | CASSPGGGTSGTQYF
TRBV12-3/TRBV12-4 | CASLQRGLNIQYF
TRBV2 | CAARQGFGYTF
TRBV27 | CASSLSSSGEQYF
TRBV11-3 | CASSLGEPGQSNYGYTF
TRBV4-3 | CASSQSFGLADTQYF
TRBV18 | CASSPGRDSPLHF
TRBV6-1 | CASSEGTGGVDEQYF
TRBV5-1 | CASSSDRPSSF
TRBV11-3 | CASRGGPNTDTQYF
TRBV12-3/TRBV12-4 | CASSISGNYGYTF
TRBV7-3 | CASSFRASGELFF
TRBV7-9 | CASSLSGGNTNTQYF
TRBV12-3/TRBV12-4 | CASSLELLAKNIQYF
TRBV21-1 | CASSKGQGNPVSNQPQHF
TRBV7-2 | CASSPVGGSLNTQYF
TRBV12-3/TRBV12-4 | CASSSYMGEQYF
TRBV7-8 | CASSIRLAGGPREETQYF
TRBV7-2 | CASSFRRPGQGAGETQYF
TRBV6-5 | CASSDTAIGSYNEQFF
TRBV12-3/TRBV12-4 | CASSSSNYGYTF
TRBV29-1 | CSVEDADRDNTQYF
TRBV4-2 | CASSPQGRGWVTEAFF